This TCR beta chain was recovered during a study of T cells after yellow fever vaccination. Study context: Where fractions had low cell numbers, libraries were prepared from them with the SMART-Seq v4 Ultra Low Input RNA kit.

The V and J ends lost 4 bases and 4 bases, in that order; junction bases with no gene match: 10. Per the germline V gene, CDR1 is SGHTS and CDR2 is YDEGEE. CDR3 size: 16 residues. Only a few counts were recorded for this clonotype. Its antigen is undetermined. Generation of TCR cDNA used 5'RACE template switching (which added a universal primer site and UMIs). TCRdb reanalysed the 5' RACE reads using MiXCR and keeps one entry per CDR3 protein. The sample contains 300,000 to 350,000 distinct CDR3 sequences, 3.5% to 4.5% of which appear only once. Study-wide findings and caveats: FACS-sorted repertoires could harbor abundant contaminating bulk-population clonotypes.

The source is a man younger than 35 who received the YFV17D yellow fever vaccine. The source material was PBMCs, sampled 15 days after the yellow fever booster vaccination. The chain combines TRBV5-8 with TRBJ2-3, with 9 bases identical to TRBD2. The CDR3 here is CASSPERGEDADTQYF. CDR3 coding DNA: TGTGCCAGCAGCCCCGAGCGGGGGGAGGATGCAGATACGCAGTATTTT.